What follows are 21 T cell receptor beta chains derived from one specimen sequenced in a study of T cell repertoires in breast cancer (dated by TCRdb to the mid-2010s). Paired alpha-beta TCRs of CD8+ T cells were analyzed using an expanded emulsion RT-PCR method with primers for all TCR V genes. Preparation of the library involved emulsion pairing. Sequenced on an Illumina MiSeq. Unpaired genes were suppressed by a second nested PCR with blocking oligos, after which a third nested PCR added Illumina adaptors and barcodes. Using fastp trimming at Q25 and MiXCR clonotype assembly, TCRdb reanalyzed the public sequencing data and kept in-frame beta chains. Identical CDR3 proteins give one entry, which carries the most common genes and DNA. The sample table contains roughly 38,000 distinct CDR3 sequences; only one count was recorded for roughly 44% of them. The biggest ten clones account for 55% to 75% of the sample.

The specimen sequenced was CD8+ T cells. These receptors all stem from a pool of human donors with breast cancer or a healthy control (not recorded which).

The rearrangement links TRBV20-1 to TRBJ1-5; D remains unclear. From germline, CDR1 is DFQATT and CDR2 SNEGSKA (reference sequence). V dropped 4 bases and J dropped 3 bases, with 13 bases sitting between them. CDR3 length: 14 amino acids. In DNA, the CDR3 is TGCAGTGCTACCCCCCGTCGGGACAATCAGCCCCAGCATTTT. The encoded protein is CSATPRRDNQPQHF.

CDR3: CASSLEGTENTGELFF. Written as DNA, the CDR3 is TGCGCCAGCAGCTTGGAAGGGACAGAGAACACCGGGGAGCTGTTTTTT. The chain uses TRBV5-1 and TRBJ2-2; 7 bases line up with TRBD1. Germline lookup yields CDR1 SGHRS and CDR2 YFSETQ. V gave up 0 bases and J gave up 1 base; unmatched junction bases: 3. The CDR3 extends over 16 amino acids.

About this clonotype itself: Given a much more abundant clone one base away, this may be a read error. The chain recombines TRBV6-6 with TRBJ1-5, with a possible D match to TRBD1 (5 bases). Germline V gene data show CDR1 as MNHNY and CDR2 as SVGAGI (reference sequence). The CDR3 is 16 amino acids. The CDR3 coding sequence is TGTGCCAGCAGTTACAAGGGACCGTTGACTTTTCAGCCCCCGCATTTT. Amino acid sequence: CASSYKGPLTFQPPHF.

The chain has TRBV18 and TRBJ2-7; D call uncertain. V was pared by 0 bases and J by 7 bases, with 10 bases between. The CDR3 covers 13 residues. Germline loops: CDR1 KGHSH, CDR2 LQKENI. CDR3: CASSPPDSPEQYF. CDR3 sequence (DNA): TGTGCCAGCTCACCACCAGATTCCCCGGAGCAGTACTTC.

The chain uses TRBV20-1 and TRBJ2-1; possible D gene TRBD1, 6 bases. V was pared by 5 bases and J by 7 bases, with 12 bases between. Germline CDR1 is DFQATT and CDR2 is SNEGSKA (reference sequence). This CDR3 has 12 amino acids. For the CDR3, the DNA is TGCAGTGCTGAGAGGGGGAGTAATGAGCAGTTCTTC. It yields the protein CSAERGSNEQFF.

This clonotype was seen a handful of times. The V and J genes are TRBV7-2 and TRBJ2-7; D is possibly TRBD2 (7 bases). The germline V gene has CDR1 SGHTA and CDR2 FQGNSA. CDR3 length: 15 residues. V gave up 4 bases and J gave up 6 bases, with 19 bases separating them. CDR3 amino acids: CASSSGGRDGGEQYF. The CDR3 DNA reads as TGTGCCAGCAGCTCCGGGGGGCGGGATGGGGGCGAGCAGTACTTC.

The rearrangement uses TRBV7-9 and TRBJ1-1; D might be TRBD1 (6 bases). The germline V gene has CDR1 SEHNR and CDR2 FQNEAQ (reference sequence). The CDR3 runs 17 residues. Trimming took off 1 base at V and 0 bases at J, with 15 bases between the two ends. The chain's CDR3 is CASSLVGAESMNTEAFF. The DNA for the CDR3 is TGTGCCAGCAGCTTAGTGGGGGCAGAAAGCATGAACACTGAAGCTTTCTTT.

On this clonotype: A read error may be the cause here, since a much bigger clone is one base away. This chain uses TRBV28 with TRBJ1-1, with 7 bases lining up with TRBD1. Per germline, CDR1 MDHEN and CDR2 SYDVKM. V lost 8 bases and J lost 4; bases outside the gene matches: 19. The CDR3 is 17 residues long. The DNA for the CDR3 is TGTGCCAGCGGTGGTGGGGGCAGGGGGTTGGTGAGCACTGAAGCTTTCTTT. It encodes CASGGGGRGLVSTEAFF.

This clonotype was detected a few times. This chain links TRBV20-1 with TRBJ2-1, with 7 bases identical to TRBD2. This CDR3 spans 16 amino acids. With 5 bases clipped from V and 0 bases from J, the junction kept 10 bases outside the gene matches. Germline V gene lookup returns CDR1 DFQATT and CDR2 SNEGSKA (reference sequence). The CDR3 sequence: CSAPLGGGSSYNEQFF. CDR3 nucleotide sequence: TGCAGTGCTCCGCTTGGGGGGGGAAGCTCCTACAATGAGCAGTTCTTC.

The gene calls are TRBV6-1 and TRBJ2-7; D not certain. V lost 7 bases and J lost 3, with 22 bases in between. The CDR3 totals 16 residues. The germline V gene encodes CDR1 MNHNS and CDR2 SASEGT. In DNA, the CDR3 is TGTGCCAGCAATACCTTTTGGACGGCCTCACTCTACGAGCAGTACTTC. It codes for CASNTFWTASLYEQYF.

There are a few counts of this clonotype. V is TRBV3-1 and J is TRBJ2-7, with D maybe TRBD1 (5 bases). Trimming removed 2 bases from V and 2 bases from J, with 10 bases in between. The CDR3 runs to 14 residues. CDR1 and CDR2 from the germline V gene are LGHDT and YNNKEL (reference sequence). The CDR3 DNA reads TGTGCCAGCAGCCAACAGGGTAACCCCTACGAGCAGTACTTC. The encoded protein is CASSQQGNPYEQYF.

The CDR3 loop is CSVGRTGYGYTF. The CDR3, as DNA: TGCAGCGTTGGACGAACAGGGTATGGCTACACCTTC. The chain has TRBV29-1 and TRBJ1-2; TRBD1 might be the D (6 bases). CDR1 SQVTM and CDR2 ANQGSEA come from the germline V gene. Trimming pared 4 bases from V and 5 bases from J, leaving 11 bases between. The CDR3 runs to 12 residues.

The chain uses TRBV4-2 and TRBJ2-3; the D gene could be TRBD1 or TRBD2 (7 bases each). Trimming removed 3 bases at V and 2 bases at J, with 18 bases between. The CDR3 loop spans 17 amino acids. Germline lookup yields CDR1 LGHNA and CDR2 YNFKEQ. CDR3 DNA: TGTGCCAGCAGCCAGGGAAGGGGGCGGGAGCCCACAGATACGCAGTATTTT. It is translated as CASSQGRGREPTDTQYF.

The chain combines TRBV19 with TRBJ1-1; D remains unclear. V lost 3 bases and J 1 base, leaving 9 bases between the germline ends. Per the germline V gene, CDR1 is LNHDA and CDR2 is SQIVND (reference sequence). The CDR3 runs 14 residues. DNA of the CDR3: TGTGCCAGTAGTATGGCTTGGGGGAACACTGAAGCTTTCTTT. Its translation is CASSMAWGNTEAFF.

The chain combines TRBV12-3 or TRBV12-4 with TRBJ1-6; 7 bases match TRBD1. The V and J ends lost 5 bases and 4 bases, in that order; junction bases with no gene match: 8. The CDR3 has 16 amino acids. CDR3 nucleotides: TGTGCCAGCAGTATGGACAGGTCGAAATATAATTCACCCCTCCACTTT. It encodes CASSMDRSKYNSPLHF.

This chain joins TRBV20-1 and TRBJ2-7; D remains ambiguous. Germline loops: CDR1 DFQATT, CDR2 SNEGSKA (reference sequence). The CDR3 is 14 amino acids. Trimming stripped 1 base from V and 4 bases from J, with 14 bases between. The CDR3 sequence: CSARGRARPYEQYF. The CDR3 nucleotides are TGCAGTGCTAGAGGCCGGGCCAGGCCTTACGAGCAGTACTTC.

The CDR3 here is CASSQPRGRNTGELFF. Here the CDR3 DNA reads TGTGCCAGCAGCCAACCCAGGGGGAGGAACACCGGGGAGCTGTTTTTT. The J gene is TRBJ2-2, the V gene TRBV7-6; 7 bases match TRBD1. The CDR3 extends over 16 amino acids. Germline values: CDR1 SGHVS, CDR2 FNYEAQ. The V and J ends lost 5 bases and 1 base, in that order; junction bases with no gene match: 7. Full variable domain (missing parts from reference TRBV7-6 and TRBJ2-2): GAGVSQSPRYKVTKRGQDVALRCDPISGHVSLYWYRQALGQGPEFLTYFNYEAQQDKSGLPNDRFSAERPEGSISTLTIQRTEQRDSAMYRCASSQPRGRNTGELFFGEGSRLTVL.

The chain carries TRBV7-8 and TRBJ2-4; no firm D call. Deletions cut 5 bases from V and 5 bases from J, with 31 bases between. This CDR3 has 20 amino acids. CDR1 is SGHVS, CDR2 FQNEAQ, per germline. The CDR3 DNA is TGTGCCAGCAGCCGAGCCGGGCGGACCTTATGGTTAGGTCGCCAAAACATTCAGTACTTC. Residues: CASSRAGRTLWLGRQNIQYF. The entire variable domain, with the rest obtained from reference TRBV7-8 and TRBJ2-4, is as follows: GAGVSQSPRYKVAKRGQDVALRCDPISGHVSLFWYQQALGQGPEFLTYFQNEAQLDKSGLPSDRFFAERPEGSVSTLKIQRTQQEDSAVYLCASSRAGRTLWLGRQNIQYFGAGTRLSVL.

At least ten counts were recorded for this clonotype. The chain recombines TRBV20-1 with TRBJ2-1; the D is unclear. Germline V gives CDR1 DFQATT, CDR2 SNEGSKA (reference sequence). The CDR3 loop spans 12 amino acids. The V end was cut by 2 bases, the J end by 5 bases, with 7 bases between. CDR3 residues: CSARLHDNEQFF. CDR3 bases: TGCAGTGCTAGACTACACGACAATGAGCAGTTCTTC.

With respect to this clonotype: One end of the junction varies from germline; a read error may be responsible. The V call is TRBV6-1, the J call TRBJ2-1, with 7 bases aligning to TRBD1. Per the germline V gene, CDR1 is MNHNS and CDR2 is SASEGT. The CDR3 totals 14 residues. CDR3 protein: CASSWDSSFNEQFF. CDR3 nucleotides: TGTGCCAGCAGTTGGGACAGCTCCTTCAATGAGCAGTTCTTC.

The chain links TRBV7-8 to TRBJ1-4, with D possibly matching TRBD1 (5 bases). This CDR3 is 15 amino acids long. The ends were cut back, 5 bases at V and 7 bases at J, with 17 bases in the middle. Germline CDR1 is SGHVS and CDR2 is FQNEAQ. CDR3 DNA sequence: TGTGCCAGCAGCGCCTATCTCCTAAGGGGTGAAAAACTGTTTTTT. It codes for CASSAYLLRGEKLFF.